The clone carrying this T cell receptor (beta chain) was detected a few times. Its target is unknown. Using immunoSEQ multiplex PCR, the repertoire was profiled, and TCRdb retains in-frame clones only, with some absent. The data show 20,000 to 25,000 clones, with about 73% seen just once and 15% to 20% held by the top ten. The CDR3 contains 16 residues. V lost 0 bases to trimming and J lost 6 bases, with 17 bases between them. Germline loops: CDR1 MGHRA, CDR2 YSYEKL. The data stem from a study of CD4 T cells in relation to SARS-CoV-2 and coronaviruses. Study background: Negative control cultures got HIV-1 Nef peptides or no peptide.

Unexposed donor CD4+ T cells date from 2011-2018, before the COVID-19 pandemic. After about 11 days of culture, CD4+ T cells were isolated. The sequencing input was CD4+ T cells from PBMCs, cultured in vitro. The J gene is TRBJ1-2, the V gene TRBV4-1; possibly TRBD1 for D (5 bases). This TCR derives from a human donor in good health. The CDR3 region is CASSQDQRGGYHGYTF. Here the CDR3 DNA reads TGCGCCAGCAGCCAAGATCAGAGGGGAGGGTACCATGGCTACACCTTC.